Here is one TCR beta chain with its context. Its specificity is unknown. This record comes from a study of memory CD4+ T cells and cytomegalovirus serostatus. Looking at the study overall: Of the healthy Belgian adults, several were CMV seropositive and about two dozen seronegative.

Overall study results and limits: Of 150 to 200 reported CMV TCRbeta sequences, 60 to 85 were found in memory CD4+ repertoires.

The sort gate was single viable CD3+CD4+CD8-CD45RO+ cells for memory CD4+ T cells. As handled by the study authors: Out-of-frame sequences were removed, leaving 2,000,000 or so distinct TCRbeta sequences. The method was immunoSEQ multiplex PCR; TCRdb's version includes in-frame clones alone and lacks a portion of them. That table gives V, J and clone size, and the DNA gave D and trimming. The repertoire holds about 52,000 clones, with around 82% as singletons. The CDR3 spans 14 residues. The germline gives CDR1 GTSNPN, CDR2 SVGIG (reference sequence). Trimming took 2 bases from V and 0 from J, leaving 8 bases between them.

The sample was memory CD4+ T cells from blood. The origin of this receptor is an adult in good health and CMV-seropositive. V usage is TRBV30 and J usage is TRBJ2-1; no reliable D call. This chain's CDR3 is CAWSRSSSYNEQFF. The CDR3, as DNA: TGTGCCTGGAGTCGAAGCAGCTCCTACAATGAGCAGTTCTTC.